Below, 26 T cell receptor beta chains from the same sample are listed, as sequenced in a study of blood T cell repertoires in COVID-19. TCRdb's table, derived via immunoSEQ multiplex PCR, lists solely in-frame clones and lacks some. The sample shows about 250,000 clones, approximately 88% of them seen only once. The sequenced material came from peripheral blood. The source of these receptors is a woman aged 40 to 50 who had recovered from COVID-19.

The genes are TRBV2 and TRBJ2-5; 9 positions match TRBD1. V dropped 5 bases and J dropped 7; count of bases not matched to a gene: 8. The CDR3 is 14 amino acids. In germline, CDR1 is SNHLY, CDR2 FYNNEI. CDR3 bases: TGTGCCAGCAGTCAGACAGGGGGGGATGTGACCCAGTACTTC. It is translated as CASSQTGGDVTQYF.

The V gene is TRBV9, the J gene TRBJ2-1; D gene ambiguous. The V gene's germline CDR1 is SGDLS and CDR2 YYNGEE. V was clipped by 4 bases and J by 9 bases, with 14 bases between them. The CDR3 has 13 amino acids. CDR3 nucleotides: TGTGCCAGCAGCCCTCCAACCCCGGGTGAGCAGTTCTTC. This codes for CASSPPTPGEQFF.

V and J are TRBV25-1 and TRBJ2-6, with 10 nucleotides matching TRBD1. With 6 bases clipped from V and 0 bases from J, the junction kept 5 bases outside the gene matches. Germline V gene lookup returns CDR1 MGHDK and CDR2 SYGVNS. The CDR3 covers 17 residues. CDR3 sequence (DNA): TGTGCCAGCAGGGGGACAGGGGCTTTCTCTGGGGCCAACGTCCTGACTTTC. Its protein product is CASRGTGAFSGANVLTF.

This chain joins TRBV2 and TRBJ2-3; the match to TRBD2 covers 8 bases. V lost 5 bases, J lost 4 bases, and 5 bases stayed unmatched. This CDR3 comprises 14 residues. In germline, CDR1 is SNHLY, CDR2 FYNNEI. This CDR3 reads CASSPGLDPDTQYF. The CDR3 DNA is TGTGCCAGCAGTCCGGGACTAGACCCAGATACGCAGTATTTT.

V gene TRBV28 combines with J gene TRBJ2-3, with TRBD2 matching 10 bases. The junction had 6 bases not matched to a gene; V was cut back by 6 bases and J by 3 bases. The CDR3 length is 15 residues. Germline V CDR1 and CDR2: MDHEN, SYDVKM. The CDR3 DNA reads TGTGCCAGCAGCGAAACTAGCGGGACAACAGATACGCAGTATTTT. This sequence encodes CASSETSGTTDTQYF. Supplemented by reference TRBV28 and TRBJ2-3, the full variable domain reads DVKVTQSSRYLVKRTGEKVFLECVQDMDHENMFWYRQDPGLGLRLIYFSYDVKMKEKGDIPEGYSVSREKKERFSLILESASTNQTSMYLCASSETSGTTDTQYFGPGTRLTVL.

The J gene is TRBJ1-5, the V gene TRBV3-1 (or the pseudogene TRBV3-2), with 7 bases aligning to TRBD1. J was trimmed by 6 bases and V by 9 bases; bases with no gene match: 8. Germline lookup yields CDR1 LGHDT and CDR2 YNNKEL (reference sequence). The CDR3 covers 13 residues. This chain's CDR3 is CASANQGGQPQHF. CDR3 nucleotides: TGTGCCAGTGCGAACCAGGGGGGTCAGCCCCAGCATTTT.

The chain combines TRBV3-1 (or the pseudogene TRBV3-2) with TRBJ2-7; 8 nucleotides match TRBD1. With 1 base clipped from V and 6 bases from J, the junction kept 11 bases outside the gene matches. CDR3 size: 16 residues. Germline-derived CDR1 and CDR2 are LGHDT and YNNKEL (reference sequence). CDR3 coding DNA: TGTGCCAGCAGCCAAGGGGCCGGGACAGGCCTGGCCGAGCAGTACTTC. Translated: CASSQGAGTGLAEQYF.

The V call is TRBV11-3, the J call TRBJ1-6, with 7 bases aligning to TRBD1. Germline loops: CDR1 SGHNT, CDR2 YENEEA. V gave up 5 bases and J gave up 7 bases; unmatched junction bases: 8. The length of the CDR3 is 15 residues. CDR3 DNA: TGTGCCAGCAGCACCGGTAGGGGGCACAATTCACCCCTCCACTTT. Its translation: CASSTGRGHNSPLHF. Complete variable domain (other parts from reference TRBV11-3 and TRBJ1-6): EAGVVQSPRYKIIEKKQPVAFWCNPISGHNTLYWYLQNLGQGPELLIRYENEEAVDDSQLPKDRFSAERLKGVDSTLKIQPAELGDSAVYLCASSTGRGHNSPLHFGNGTRLTVT.

V gene TRBV29-1 combines with J gene TRBJ2-1; D remains unclear. The germline gives CDR1 SQVTM, CDR2 ANQGSEA. V lost 3 bases to trimming and J lost 0 bases, with 9 bases between them. This CDR3 region has 14 residues. The CDR3 region has the DNA TGCAGCGTTGACCCATCGGGCTCCTACAATGAGCAGTTCTTC. It is translated as CSVDPSGSYNEQFF.

The chain joins TRBV4-1 to TRBJ2-3, with unresolved D. Trimming left V 0 bases short and J 0 bases short, with 13 bases between. There are 17 residues in the CDR3. Germline CDR1 MGHRA, CDR2 YSYEKL. For the CDR3, the DNA is TGCGCCAGCAGCCAAGATGAGAGCGCACTTAGCACAGATACGCAGTATTTT. It specifies CASSQDESALSTDTQYF.

The genes are TRBV28 and TRBJ1-3; no firm D call. V lost 3 bases and J lost 2, with 5 bases in between. The CDR3 has 13 amino acids. CDR1 and CDR2 (germline): MDHEN, SYDVKM. The CDR3 coding sequence is TGTGCCAGCAGTTTCGGGGCTGGAAACACCATATATTTT. This sequence encodes CASSFGAGNTIYF.

This CDR3 reads CASSPLYEQYF. The CDR3 nucleotides read TGTGCCAGCAGCCCCCTCTACGAGCAGTACTTC. J is TRBJ2-7 and V is TRBV28; D is undetermined. Trimming took 6 bases from V and 3 from J, leaving 6 bases between them. This CDR3 is built from 11 residues. Germline CDR1 MDHEN, CDR2 SYDVKM.

The V and J genes are TRBV7-2 and TRBJ2-7, with D hard to call. The germline gives CDR1 SGHTA, CDR2 FQGNSA. CDR3 length: 11 amino acids. The V end was cut by 1 base, the J end by 6 bases, with 4 bases between. CDR3 residues: CASSLVGEQYF. The CDR3 bases are TGTGCCAGCAGCTTAGTCGGCGAGCAGTACTTC.

The chain uses TRBV5-4 and TRBJ1-2; tentative D call: TRBD1 (6 bases). The V and J ends lost 4 bases and 1 base respectively, with 11 bases between them. Germline assignment: CDR1 SGHNT and CDR2 YYREEE (reference sequence). The CDR3 is 14 residues long. Here the CDR3 DNA reads TGTGCCAGCAGCGCGGACAGTATTAACTATGGCTACACCTTC. Translation gives CASSADSINYGYTF. Full variable domain (missing parts from reference TRBV5-4 and TRBJ1-2): ETGVTQSPTHLIKTRGQQVTLRCSSQSGHNTVSWYQQALGQGPQFIFQYYREEENGRGNFPPRFSGLQFPNYSSELNVNALELDDSALYLCASSADSINYGYTFGSGTRLTVV.

This clone appeared a single time. V and J are TRBV5-4 and TRBJ1-6; D call uncertain. V lost 4 bases to trimming and J lost 9 bases, with 14 bases between them. Germline V gives CDR1 SGHNT, CDR2 YYREEE (reference sequence). The CDR3 loop spans 14 amino acids. CDR3 nucleotide sequence: TGTGCCAGCAGCGCGCTAGGTGGTGTTTCACCCCTCCACTTT. Translation gives CASSALGGVSPLHF.

The chain recombines TRBV6-1 with TRBJ1-1; the match to TRBD1 covers 7 bases. The germline CDR1 and CDR2 sequences are MNHNS and SASEGT. The CDR3 spans 14 residues. J lost 0 bases, V lost 3 bases, and 1 base had no gene match. CDR3 sequence (DNA): TGTGCCAGCAGTGAGGACAGGCTGAACACTGAAGCTTTCTTT. This gives the protein CASSEDRLNTEAFF.

V and J are TRBV29-1 and TRBJ1-2; the D gene is possibly TRBD1 (6 bases). Between the trimmed V and J ends, which lost 3 bases and 4 bases, there was a span of 9 bases. The CDR3 has 12 amino acids. Germline V lookup: CDR1 SQVTM, CDR2 ANQGSEA. In DNA form, the CDR3 reads TGCAGCGTTGACAGGGGTATCTATGGCTACACCTTC. Translated, it gives CSVDRGIYGYTF.

The J gene is TRBJ1-1, the V gene TRBV23-1; no firm D call. TRBV23-1 is treated as an ORF (open reading frame) with a function not yet certain. V lost 5 bases and J 5 bases, leaving 21 bases between the germline ends. The CDR3 consists of 16 residues. The CDR3 DNA is TGCGCCAGCAGTTCCGACCCGAACGAGACACTGACTGAAGCTTTCTTT. This encodes CASSSDPNETLTEAFF.

The chain employs TRBV6-2 or TRBV6-3 and TRBJ1-5; TRBD1 might be the D (6 bases). The CDR3 totals 13 residues. V lost 5 bases, J lost 5 bases, and 10 bases lay in between. The germline V gene has CDR1 MNHEY and CDR2 SVGEGT. This chain's CDR3 is CASSKGGHQPQHF. As DNA, the CDR3 is TGTGCCAGCAGTAAGGGGGGGCATCAGCCCCAGCATTTT.

This clone has a handful of counts. The rearrangement uses TRBV6-4 and TRBJ2-3; 13 nucleotides align to TRBD2. Per germline, CDR1 MRHNA and CDR2 SNTAGT. The V gene end was trimmed by 4 bases and the J gene end by 4 bases; junction bases not matched to a gene: 2. This CDR3 is 15 amino acids long. CDR3: CASSGTSGSPDTQYF. Written as DNA, the CDR3 is TGTGCCAGCAGTGGGACTAGCGGGAGCCCAGATACGCAGTATTTT.

This clone has only one observation. The gene calls are TRBV28 and TRBJ1-2; 8 positions agree with TRBD1. From germline, CDR1 is MDHEN and CDR2 SYDVKM. V lost 6 bases, J lost 4 bases, and 1 base stayed unmatched. The CDR3 extends over 12 amino acids. The CDR3 region is CASRDRAYGYTF. CDR3 DNA sequence: TGTGCCAGCAGGGACAGGGCCTATGGCTACACCTTC.

Comments on this clone: Other DNA sequences in this sample translate to the same CDR3. CDR3 residues: CASSQDLGGGNQPQHF. The CDR3 bases are TGTGCCAGCAGCCAAGATTTGGGGGGGGGCAATCAGCCCCAGCATTTT. This chain connects TRBV4-2 to TRBJ1-5; tentatively, D is TRBD1 (5 bases). The CDR3 is made up of 16 amino acids. Germline lookup yields CDR1 LGHNA and CDR2 YNFKEQ. V lost 0 bases and J 2 bases, leaving 11 bases between the germline ends.

The chain uses TRBV7-9 and TRBJ2-2; the match to TRBD2 covers 9 bases. V lost 0 bases, J lost 5 bases, and 4 bases stayed unmatched. The CDR3 contains 16 residues. Germline assignment: CDR1 SEHNR and CDR2 FQNEAQ (reference sequence). CDR3 DNA sequence: TGTGCCAGCAGCTTAGCGGCGGGAGGGCCGACCGGGGAGCTGTTTTTT. Translating it yields CASSLAAGGPTGELFF.

This clone was seen only a few times. This rearrangement joins TRBV19 to TRBJ2-6; D is possibly TRBD1 (6 bases). This CDR3 contains 19 residues. V was shortened by 5 bases and J by 0 bases, with 20 bases between the two germline ends. CDR1 is LNHDA, CDR2 SQIVND, per germline (reference sequence). CDR3 region: CASSPNWDTESSGANVLTF. DNA for the CDR3: TGTGCCAGTAGTCCAAATTGGGACACGGAAAGCTCTGGGGCCAACGTCCTGACTTTC.

This clone was recorded once. CDR3 nucleotide sequence: TGTGCCAGCAGCGACGCCGGGACAGGGGGCGGTCGTGAAGCTTTCTTT. Protein: CASSDAGTGGGREAFF. The chain has TRBV7-9 and TRBJ1-1; 12 nucleotides align to TRBD1. The CDR3 spans 16 residues. V was pared by 5 bases and J by 7 bases, with 11 bases of the junction left unmatched. Germline-derived CDR1 and CDR2 are SEHNR and FQNEAQ (reference sequence).

This chain joins TRBV28 and TRBJ2-7; the match to TRBD1 covers 9 bases. Trimming took 6 bases from V and 6 from J; bases not matched to a gene: 6. The CDR3 totals 13 residues. The V gene's germline CDR1 is MDHEN and CDR2 SYDVKM. CDR3 protein: CASRGQGSAEQYF. Here the CDR3 DNA reads TGTGCCAGCAGGGGACAGGGTTCGGCCGAGCAGTACTTC.